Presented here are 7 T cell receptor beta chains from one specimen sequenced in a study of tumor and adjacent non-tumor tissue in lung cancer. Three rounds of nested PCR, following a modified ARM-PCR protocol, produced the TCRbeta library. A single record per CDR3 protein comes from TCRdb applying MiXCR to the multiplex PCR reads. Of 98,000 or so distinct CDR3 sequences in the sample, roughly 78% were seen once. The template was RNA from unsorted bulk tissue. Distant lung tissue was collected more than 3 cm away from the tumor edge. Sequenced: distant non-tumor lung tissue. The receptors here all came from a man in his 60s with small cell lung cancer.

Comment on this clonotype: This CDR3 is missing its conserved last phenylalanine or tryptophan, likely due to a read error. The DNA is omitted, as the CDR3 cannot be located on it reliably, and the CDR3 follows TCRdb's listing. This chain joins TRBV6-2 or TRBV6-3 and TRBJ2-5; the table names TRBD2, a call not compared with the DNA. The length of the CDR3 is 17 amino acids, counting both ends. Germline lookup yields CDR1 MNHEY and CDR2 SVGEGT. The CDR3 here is CASSYQIGGWAHETRYI.

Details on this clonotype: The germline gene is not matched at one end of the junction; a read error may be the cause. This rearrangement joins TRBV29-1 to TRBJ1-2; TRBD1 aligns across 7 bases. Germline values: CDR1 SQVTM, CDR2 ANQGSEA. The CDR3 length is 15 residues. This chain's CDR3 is CSVGGGDRDLYGYTF. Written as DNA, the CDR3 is TGCAGCGTTGGTGGAGGAGACAGGGATTTGTATGGATACACCTTC.

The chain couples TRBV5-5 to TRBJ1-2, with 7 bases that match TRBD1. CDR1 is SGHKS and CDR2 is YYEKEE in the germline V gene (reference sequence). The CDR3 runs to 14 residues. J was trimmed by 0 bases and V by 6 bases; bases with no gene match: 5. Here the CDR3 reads CASIPGTANYGYTF. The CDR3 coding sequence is TGTGCCAGCATTCCTGGGACAGCTAACTATGGCTACACCTTC.

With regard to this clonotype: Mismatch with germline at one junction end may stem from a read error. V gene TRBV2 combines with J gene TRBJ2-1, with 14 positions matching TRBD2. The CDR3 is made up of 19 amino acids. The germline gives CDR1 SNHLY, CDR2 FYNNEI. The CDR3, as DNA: TGTGCCAGCAGTGAAGGCGGGACTAGCGGGAGTAGGGTAGACAATGATCAGTTCTTT. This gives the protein CASSEGGTSGSRVDNDQFF.

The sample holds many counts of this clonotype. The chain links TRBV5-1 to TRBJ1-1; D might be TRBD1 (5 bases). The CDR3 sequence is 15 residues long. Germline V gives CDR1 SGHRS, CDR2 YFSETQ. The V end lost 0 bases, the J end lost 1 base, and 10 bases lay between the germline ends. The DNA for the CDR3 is TGCGCCAGCAGCTTGGGAACCGGACAGAACACTGAAGCTTTCTTT. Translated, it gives CASSLGTGQNTEAFF. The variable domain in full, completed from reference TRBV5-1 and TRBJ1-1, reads KAGVTQTPRYLIKTRGQQVTLSCSPISGHRSVSWYQQTPGQGLQFLFEYFSETQRNKGNFPGRFSGRQFSNSRSEMNVSTLELGDSALYLCASSLGTGQNTEAFFGQGTRLTVV.

CDR3 protein: CSMPGEGSSYNGQFF. CDR3 sequence (DNA): TGCAGCATGCCGGGTGAGGGCAGCTCCTACAATGGACAGTTCTTC. J is TRBJ2-1 and V is TRBV29-1, with D maybe TRBD2 (5 bases). Germline V gene sequence: CDR1 SQVTM, CDR2 ANQGSEA. Trimming removed 8 bases from V and 13 bases from J, with 30 bases in between. The CDR3 length is 15 residues.

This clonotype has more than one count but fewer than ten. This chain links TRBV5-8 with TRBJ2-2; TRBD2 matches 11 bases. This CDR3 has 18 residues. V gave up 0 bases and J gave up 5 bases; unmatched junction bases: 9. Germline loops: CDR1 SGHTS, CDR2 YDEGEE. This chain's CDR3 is CASSLAYTSGSDTGELFF. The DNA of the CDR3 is TGTGCCAGCAGCTTGGCCTATACTAGCGGGAGTGATACCGGGGAGCTGTTTTTT.